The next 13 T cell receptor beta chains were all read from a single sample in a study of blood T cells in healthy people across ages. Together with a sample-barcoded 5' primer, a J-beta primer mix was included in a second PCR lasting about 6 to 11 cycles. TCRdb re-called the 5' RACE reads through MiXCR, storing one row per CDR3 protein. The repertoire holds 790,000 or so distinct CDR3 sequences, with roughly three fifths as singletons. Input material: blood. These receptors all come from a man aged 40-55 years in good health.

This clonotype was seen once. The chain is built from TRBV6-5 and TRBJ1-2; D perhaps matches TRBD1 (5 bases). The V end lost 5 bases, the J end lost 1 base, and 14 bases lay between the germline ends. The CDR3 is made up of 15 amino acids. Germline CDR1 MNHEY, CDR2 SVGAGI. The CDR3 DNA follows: TGTGCCAGCAGTAGGGGACCCCCGTTTAACTATGGCTACACCTTC. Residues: CASSRGPPFNYGYTF.

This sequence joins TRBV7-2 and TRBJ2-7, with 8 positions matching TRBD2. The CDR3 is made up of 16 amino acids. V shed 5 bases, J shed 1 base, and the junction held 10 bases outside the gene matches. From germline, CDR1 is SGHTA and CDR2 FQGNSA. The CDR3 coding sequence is TGTGCCAGCAGCCTATATAGCGGGACACCATCCTACGAGCAGTACTTC. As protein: CASSLYSGTPSYEQYF. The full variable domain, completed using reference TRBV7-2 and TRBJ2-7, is GAGVSQSPSNKVTEKGKDVELRCDPISGHTALYWYRQSLGQGLEFLIYFQGNSAPDKSGLPSDRFSAERTGGSVSTLTIQRTQQEDSAVYLCASSLYSGTPSYEQYFGPGTRLTVT.

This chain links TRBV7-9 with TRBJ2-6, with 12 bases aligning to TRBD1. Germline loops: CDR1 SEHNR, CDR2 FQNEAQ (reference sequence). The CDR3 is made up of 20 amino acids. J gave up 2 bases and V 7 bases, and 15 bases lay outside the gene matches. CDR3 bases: TGTGCCAGCACTCTCACCCCGGGACAGGGGGCAGCTGCTGGGGCCAACGTCCTGACTTTC. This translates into CASTLTPGQGAAAGANVLTF.

CDR3 sequence: CASSEGRLGPETQYF. The CDR3 DNA is TGTGCCAGCAGTGAAGGTCGGCTAGGTCCGGAGACCCAGTACTTC. This sequence joins TRBV2 and TRBJ2-5, with D unresolved. CDR1 and CDR2 from the germline V gene are SNHLY and FYNNEI. The V and J ends lost 1 base and 5 bases respectively, with 14 bases between them. The CDR3 contains 15 residues.

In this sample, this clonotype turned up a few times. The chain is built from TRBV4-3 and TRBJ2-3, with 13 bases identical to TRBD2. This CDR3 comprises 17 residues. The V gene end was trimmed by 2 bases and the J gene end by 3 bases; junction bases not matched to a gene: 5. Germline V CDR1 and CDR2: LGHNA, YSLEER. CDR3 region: CASSQSGTSGTTDTQYF. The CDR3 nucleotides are TGCGCCAGCAGCCAATCCGGGACTAGCGGGACGACAGATACGCAGTATTTT.

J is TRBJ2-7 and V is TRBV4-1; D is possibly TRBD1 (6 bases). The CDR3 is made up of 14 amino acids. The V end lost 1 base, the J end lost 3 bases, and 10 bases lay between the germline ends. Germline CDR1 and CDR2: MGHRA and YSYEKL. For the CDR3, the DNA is TGCGCCAGCAGCCAAGTTACAGGGAACTACGAGCAGTACTTC. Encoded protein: CASSQVTGNYEQYF.

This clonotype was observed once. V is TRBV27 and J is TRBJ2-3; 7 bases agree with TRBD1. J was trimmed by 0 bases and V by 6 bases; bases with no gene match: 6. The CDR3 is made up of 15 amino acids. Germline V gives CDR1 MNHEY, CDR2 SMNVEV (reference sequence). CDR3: CASRQGYSSTDTQYF. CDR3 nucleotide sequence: TGTGCCAGCAGACAGGGGTACTCTAGCACAGATACGCAGTATTTT.

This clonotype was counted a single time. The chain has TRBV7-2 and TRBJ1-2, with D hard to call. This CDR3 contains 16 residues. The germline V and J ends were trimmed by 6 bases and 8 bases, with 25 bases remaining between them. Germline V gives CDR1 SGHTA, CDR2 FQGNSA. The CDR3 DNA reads TGTGCCAGCAGTTTCTCCGGGGATCCAAGTAGAGGCGGCTACACCTTC. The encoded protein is CASSFSGDPSRGGYTF.

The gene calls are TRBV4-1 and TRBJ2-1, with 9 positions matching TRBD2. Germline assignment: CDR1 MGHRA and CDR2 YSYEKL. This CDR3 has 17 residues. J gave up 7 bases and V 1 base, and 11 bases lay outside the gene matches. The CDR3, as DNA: TGCGCCAGCAGCCAAGTTTTTTTAGCGGGAGTGGGAAATGAGCAGTTCTTC. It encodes CASSQVFLAGVGNEQFF.

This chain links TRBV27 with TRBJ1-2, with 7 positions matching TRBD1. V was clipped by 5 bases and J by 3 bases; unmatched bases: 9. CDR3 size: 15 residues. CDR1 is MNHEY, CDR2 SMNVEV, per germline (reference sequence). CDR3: CASSDRDRSYYGYTF. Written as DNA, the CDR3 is TGTGCCAGCAGTGATAGGGACAGAAGTTACTATGGCTACACCTTC.

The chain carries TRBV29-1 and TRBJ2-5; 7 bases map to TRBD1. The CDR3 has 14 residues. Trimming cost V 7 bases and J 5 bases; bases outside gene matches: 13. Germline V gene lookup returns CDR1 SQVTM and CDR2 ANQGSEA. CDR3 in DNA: TGCAGCGCATTGACAGGGTTGGGGTTCGAGACCCAGTACTTC. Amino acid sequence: CSALTGLGFETQYF. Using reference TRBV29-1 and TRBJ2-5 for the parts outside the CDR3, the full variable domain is SAVISQKPSRDICQRGTSLTIQCQVDSQVTMMFWYRQQPGQSLTLIATANQGSEATYESGFVIDKFPISRPNLTFSTLTVSNMSPEDSSIYLCSALTGLGFETQYFGPGTRLLVL.

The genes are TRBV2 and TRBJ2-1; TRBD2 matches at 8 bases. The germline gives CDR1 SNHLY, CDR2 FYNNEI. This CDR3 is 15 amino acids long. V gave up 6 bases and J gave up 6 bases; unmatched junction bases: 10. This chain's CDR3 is CASRGTSPSRNEQFF. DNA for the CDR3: TGTGCCAGCAGAGGGACTAGTCCTTCCCGCAATGAGCAGTTCTTC.

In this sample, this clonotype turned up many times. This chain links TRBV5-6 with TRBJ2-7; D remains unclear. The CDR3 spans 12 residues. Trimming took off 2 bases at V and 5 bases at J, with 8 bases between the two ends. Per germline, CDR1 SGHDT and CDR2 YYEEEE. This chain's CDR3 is CASSFPSHEQYF. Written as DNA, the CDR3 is TGTGCCAGCAGCTTTCCCTCTCACGAGCAGTACTTC. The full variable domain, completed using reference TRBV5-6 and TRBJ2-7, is DAGVTQSPTHLIKTRGQQVTLRCSPKSGHDTVSWYQQALGQGPQFIFQYYEEEERQRGNFPDRFSGHQFPNYSSELNVNALLLGDSALYLCASSFPSHEQYFGPGTRLTVT.